The present TCR beta chain was sequenced within a study of Ad26.COV2.S vaccination and SARS-CoV-2 variants. Method: immunoSEQ multiplex PCR; TCRdb's copy keeps in-frame clones and lacks some. The sample has some 250,000 clones, approximately 87% seen once. In this sample, this clone turned up a few times. Its antigen is still unknown. Study observations and caveats: An underestimation of total T cell responses may have resulted from the TCR breadth and depth analyses. After vaccination, substantial breadth of spike-specific CD8+ and CD4+ responses was reported.

The sample's treatment: 15 to 20 received Ad26.COV2.S at low or high dose, single or two shots; 5 received placebo; per-sample allocation not given. Day 63 after the first vaccine or placebo injection was the time point for sampling. CDR3 length: 13 amino acids. From germline, CDR1 is SEHNR and CDR2 FQNEAQ (reference sequence). With 2 bases removed from V and 8 bases from J, the gap between germline ends came to 12 bases. Specimen: peripheral blood, collected in a trial of Ad26.COV2.S vaccine versus placebo. The TCR comes from a person between 18 and 65 years old who received the Ad26.COV2.S COVID-19 vaccine or a placebo. The chain is built from TRBV7-9 and TRBJ1-2; D unclear. The CDR3 DNA follows: TGTGCCAGCAGCTTACTGACGGAGAGCGGCTACACCTTC. It is translated as CASSLLTESGYTF.